Following are 18 T cell receptor beta chains from one sample sequenced in a study of cytomegalovirus exposure and HLA in healthy donors. The PCR made use of 60 Vbeta and 13 Jbeta primers. Measured with immunoSEQ multiplex PCR; TCRdb has only the in-frame clones, and not every one. In the table there are 150,000 to 200,000 clones, about 69% of which are singletons. The sequenced sample consisted of PBMCs. The receptor set was obtained from a human donor in good health.

The chain is built from TRBV30 and TRBJ2-5; 9 bases agree with TRBD2. V was clipped by 3 bases and J by 5 bases; unmatched bases: 10. Germline V gene sequence: CDR1 GTSNPN, CDR2 SVGIG (reference sequence). This CDR3 region has 15 residues. Here the CDR3 DNA reads TGTGCCTGGAGCGGAGGGGCTAGCGGGGAGGAGACCCAGTACTTC. It yields the protein CAWSGGASGEETQYF. Full variable domain (remainder filled in from reference TRBV30 and TRBJ2-5): SQTIHQWPATLVQPVGSPLSLECTVEGTSNPNLYWYRQAAGRGLQLLFYSVGIGQISSEVPQNLSASRPQDRQFILSSKKLLLSDSGFYLCAWSGGASGEETQYFGPGTRLLVL.

The table lists this clone with a few counts. One junction end does not reproduce the germline sequence, and a read error may be involved. The V and J genes are TRBV7-7 and TRBJ2-1; D is perhaps TRBD2 (7 bases). The CDR3 spans 15 residues. Germline values: CDR1 SSHAT, CDR2 FNYEAQ (reference sequence). CDR3 region: CASSPGAGRGDEQFF. DNA for the CDR3: TGTGCTAGCAGCCCAGGGGCGGGGAGGGGGGATGAGCAGTTCTTC.

The chain carries TRBV6-5 and TRBJ2-7, with 12 bases identical to TRBD2. J was trimmed by 3 bases and V by 6 bases; bases with no gene match: 6. The CDR3 totals 15 residues. Germline V gene lookup returns CDR1 MNHEY and CDR2 SVGAGI. The CDR3 nucleotides read TGTGCCAGCAGACATGGACTAGCGGGGAGCTACGAGCAGTACTTC. It specifies CASRHGLAGSYEQYF.

The chain is built from TRBV20-1 and TRBJ1-2, with D uncertain. Germline CDR1 and CDR2: DFQATT and SNEGSKA (reference sequence). CDR3 length: 11 residues. Trimming left V 4 bases short and J 0 bases short, with 3 bases between. The CDR3 DNA sequence: TGCAGTGCTATCTCTAACTATGGCTACACCTTC. Residues: CSAISNYGYTF.

The chain has TRBV6-4 and TRBJ2-3; 8 bases align to TRBD1. The CDR3 spans 13 residues. Germline CDR1 MRHNA, CDR2 SNTAGT. J gave up 6 bases and V 2 bases, and 1 base lay outside the gene matches. The CDR3 region is CASSDTGGDTQYF. The DNA of the CDR3 is TGTGCCAGCAGTGACACAGGGGGGGATACGCAGTATTTT.

V usage is TRBV7-3 and J usage is TRBJ1-1; D is perhaps TRBD1 (5 bases). Germline V gene lookup returns CDR1 SGHTA and CDR2 FQGTGA. Trimming cost V 3 bases and J 1 base, with 6 bases left between them. The CDR3 loop spans 13 amino acids. CDR3 in amino acids: CASSLGQNTEAFF. Written as DNA, the CDR3 is TGTGCCAGCAGCTTGGGGCAGAACACTGAAGCTTTCTTT.

The chain couples TRBV7-2 to TRBJ2-6; no definite D call. With 4 bases removed from V and 3 bases from J, the gap between germline ends came to 7 bases. Per the germline V gene, CDR1 is SGHTA and CDR2 is FQGNSA. This CDR3 is built from 14 residues. The CDR3 DNA is TGTGCCAGCAGCTCGAGAGGTGGGGCCAACGTCCTGACTTTC. Amino acid sequence: CASSSRGGANVLTF.

The chain joins TRBV9 to TRBJ2-2; 10 bases fit TRBD1. Germline V CDR1 and CDR2: SGDLS, YYNGEE. The CDR3 extends over 20 amino acids. V shed 0 bases and J 4 bases; nucleotides not matched to a gene: 15. In DNA form, the CDR3 reads TGTGCCAGCAGCGTAGATACGTTACGGGACAGGGGAGTTTCCACCGGGGAGCTGTTTTTT. It codes for CASSVDTLRDRGVSTGELFF.

In regard to this clone: Other DNA sequences in the same sample also yield this CDR3. CDR3 DNA: TGTGCCAGCAGCGTAGCATACAGGGGGGATGAGCAGTTCTTC. Translation: CASSVAYRGDEQFF. This chain joins TRBV9 and TRBJ2-1, with TRBD1 identical over 8 bases. Unmatched junction bases numbered 4, after V lost 0 bases and J lost 8 bases. Germline lookup yields CDR1 SGDLS and CDR2 YYNGEE. The CDR3 is 14 residues long.

This rearrangement joins TRBV4-1 to TRBJ2-5; 11 bases line up with TRBD1. The J call may be faulty, since TRBJ2-7 better matches the DNA end. The CDR3 loop spans 15 amino acids. Germline V gives CDR1 MGHRA, CDR2 YSYEKL. This chain's CDR3 is CASSHPGQGAYEQYF. The CDR3 DNA is TGCGCCAGCAGCCATCCGGGACAGGGGGCCTACGAGCAGTACTTC.

In regard to this clone: Different DNA sequences within this sample yield the same CDR3. The chain uses TRBV27 and TRBJ1-2; no clear D. Trimming pared 6 bases from V and 2 bases from J, leaving 13 bases between. The CDR3 spans 14 residues. CDR1 is MNHEY and CDR2 is SMNVEV in the germline V gene (reference sequence). CDR3 amino acids: CASSPLEGNYGYTF. The CDR3 nucleotides read TGTGCCAGCAGCCCACTGGAGGGCAACTATGGCTACACCTTC.

The gene calls are TRBV2 and TRBJ2-5, with 13 bases matching TRBD2. CDR1 is SNHLY, CDR2 FYNNEI, per germline. The CDR3 has 15 residues. The V segment lost 7 bases and the J segment 1 base; nucleotides outside the gene matches: 3. The CDR3 spells CASTWTSGGQETQYF. CDR3 in DNA: TGTGCCAGCACCTGGACTAGCGGGGGCCAAGAGACCCAGTACTTC.

This chain joins TRBV5-4 and TRBJ1-1; 7 positions agree with TRBD1. Per the germline V gene, CDR1 is SGHNT and CDR2 is YYREEE (reference sequence). This CDR3 region has 14 residues. With 5 bases clipped from V and 5 bases from J, the junction kept 9 bases outside the gene matches. As DNA, the CDR3 is TGTGCCAGCAGGGGCGACAGGGTTGGGACTGAAGCTTTCTTT. Its translation: CASRGDRVGTEAFF.

This clone showed up just a few times. The chain joins TRBV29-1 to TRBJ1-1, with D perhaps TRBD1 (6 bases). The CDR3 has 12 residues. Deletions cut 7 bases from V and 1 base from J, with 10 bases between. Germline V gene sequence: CDR1 SQVTM, CDR2 ANQGSEA. CDR3 protein: CSAGTWNTEAFF. CDR3 DNA: TGCAGCGCCGGGACATGGAACACTGAAGCTTTCTTT.

The rearrangement joins TRBV5-1 to TRBJ1-5; 10 bases fit TRBD1. The junction had 3 bases not matched to a gene; V was cut back by 4 bases and J by 5 bases. This CDR3 contains 14 residues. The germline V gene encodes CDR1 SGHRS and CDR2 YFSETQ. CDR3 nucleotides: TGCGCCAGCAGCGTCGGGACAGGGGATCAGCCCCAGCATTTT. As protein: CASSVGTGDQPQHF. The whole variable domain, remainder taken from reference TRBV5-1 and TRBJ1-5, is KAGVTQTPRYLIKTRGQQVTLSCSPISGHRSVSWYQQTPGQGLQFLFEYFSETQRNKGNFPGRFSGRQFSNSRSEMNVSTLELGDSALYLCASSVGTGDQPQHFGDGTRLSIL.

This chain links TRBV7-3 with TRBJ2-3; 8 nucleotides align to TRBD2. This CDR3 comprises 16 residues. From germline, CDR1 is SGHTA and CDR2 FQGTGA. J gave up 2 bases and V 5 bases, and 9 bases lay outside the gene matches. The CDR3 DNA reads TGTGCCAGCAGCCAAACCTTAGCGGGGATCACAGATACGCAGTATTTT. The encoded protein is CASSQTLAGITDTQYF.

The rearrangement links TRBV27 to TRBJ2-1; 8 positions match TRBD1. The CDR3 consists of 15 residues. J lost 4 bases, V lost 6 bases, and 8 bases had no gene match. Germline-derived CDR1 and CDR2 are MNHEY and SMNVEV (reference sequence). The CDR3 nucleotides read TGTGCCAGCAGGGGGCGGGACAGGCGGTACAATGAGCAGTTCTTC. As protein: CASRGRDRRYNEQFF.

This clone was observed a few times. This rearrangement joins TRBV5-1 to TRBJ1-1, with 10 bases that match TRBD1. The trim removed 7 bases at V and 4 bases at J, leaving 1 base unmatched. The CDR3 has 12 residues. CDR1 is SGHRS, CDR2 YFSETQ, per germline. CDR3 residues: CASRDRGTEAFF. Written as DNA, the CDR3 is TGCGCCAGCCGGGACAGGGGCACTGAAGCTTTCTTT. The whole variable domain, remainder taken from reference TRBV5-1 and TRBJ1-1, is KAGVTQTPRYLIKTRGQQVTLSCSPISGHRSVSWYQQTPGQGLQFLFEYFSETQRNKGNFPGRFSGRQFSNSRSEMNVSTLELGDSALYLCASRDRGTEAFFGQGTRLTVV.